This T cell receptor beta chain was identified in a study of identical twins. This CDR3 region has 13 residues. The V end lost 3 bases, the J end lost 5 bases, and 10 bases lay between the germline ends. CDR1 SGHTA and CDR2 FQGNSA come from the germline V gene. One entry per CDR3 protein results from TCRdb running MiXCR on the 5' RACE reads. Counted here are hundreds of thousands of distinct CDR3 sequences, 21% occurring once; the ten biggest clones make up around 4.4%. The sample also formed part of further work on T cells expressing NK-cell markers. That work states: In five or six donors, dominant CD3+CD56+NKG2C+ clonotypes ranked among the top 10 CD8+ clonotypes.

The sequenced material came from PBMCs. This receptor was taken from a young woman in good health. This sequence joins TRBV7-2 and TRBJ2-5; weak D call: TRBD1 (5 bases). The CDR3 sequence: CASSFRSGETQYF. CDR3 nucleotide sequence: TGTGCCAGCAGCTTCCGGTCAGGGGAGACCCAGTACTTC.